The 11 T cell receptor beta chains presented below share a single source sample, sequenced in a study of metastatic and nonmetastatic thyroid tumors. TCRdb used MiXCR to call clones anew from the PCR reads. The table lists about 25,000 clones, 15% to 20% of them singletons. Each patient went into thyroid surgery without having received any treatment. Sequences were obtained from blood. Receptors originate from a male donor with papillary thyroid cancer or a benign thyroid nodule (not recorded which). Some clones in this sample may be carry-over from other donors' samples.

This clone is classed as medium-sized. The J gene is TRBJ2-7, the V gene TRBV27; D is unclear. The germline V gene encodes CDR1 MNHEY and CDR2 SMNVEV (reference sequence). V was cut by 2 bases and J by 3 bases, with 8 bases left in between. This CDR3 comprises 13 residues. CDR3 region: CASSLGPDYEQYF. For the CDR3, the DNA is TGTGCCAGCAGTTTAGGGCCGGACTACGAGCAGTACTTC.

In regard to this clone: An end of the junction does not agree with germline; a read error may underlie this. This rearrangement joins TRBV7-7 to TRBJ2-1, with D maybe TRBD1 (5 bases). This CDR3 comprises 14 residues. Germline V gene lookup returns CDR1 SSHAT and CDR2 FNYEAQ (reference sequence). The CDR3 region is CASILGALVREQFF. CDR3 DNA: TGTGCTAGCATCTTAGGGGCGCTGGTGCGTGAGCAGTTCTTC.

Comments on this clone: A read error may account for a junction end that differs from germline. This chain connects TRBV7-8 to TRBJ2-4; D may correspond to TRBD1 or TRBD2 (6 bases each). Germline CDR1 reads SGHVS; CDR2 reads FQNEAQ. CDR3 size: 14 residues. The CDR3 bases are TGTGCCAGCAGACAGGGACGGGAGAAAAACATTAAGTACTTC. This sequence encodes CASRQGREKNIKYF. Using reference TRBV7-8 and TRBJ2-4 for the parts outside the CDR3, the full variable domain is GAGVSQSPRYKVAKRGQDVALRCDPISGHVSLFWYQQALGQGPEFLTYFQNEAQLDKSGLPSDRFFAERPEGSVSTLKIQRTQQEDSAVYLCASRQGREKNIKYFGAGTRLSVL.

In this sample, this clone turned up many times. The chain combines TRBV2 with TRBJ2-1; 10 bases are a match to TRBD2. With V trimmed by 4 bases and J by 1 base, 7 bases remained unmatched. Germline-derived CDR1 and CDR2 are SNHLY and FYNNEI. The CDR3 length is 17 residues. CDR3: CASSGGSSGSSYNEQFF. CDR3 nucleotide sequence: TGTGCCAGCAGTGGGGGTTCTAGCGGGAGTTCCTACAATGAGCAGTTCTTC.

This clone was seen more than once but under ten times. A much larger clone differs from this one at a single base, so this may be a read error. This chain links TRBV25-1 with TRBJ2-3, with 8 nucleotides matching TRBD1. Germline V gene lookup returns CDR1 MGHDK and CDR2 SYGVNS. This CDR3 has 14 amino acids. The CDR3 DNA is TGTTCCAGCGGTGATGCAGGGGGCGGAGATACGCAGTATTTT. Translation: CSSGDAGGGDTQYF.

This clone was recorded many times. This rearrangement joins TRBV30 to TRBJ2-3; tentative D call: TRBD1 (6 bases). Between the trimmed V and J ends, which lost 6 bases and 10 bases, there was a span of 23 bases. From germline, CDR1 is GTSNPN and CDR2 SVGIG (reference sequence). CDR3 length equals 14 residues. CDR3 sequence reads: CACYYERDIRPQYF. The CDR3 DNA sequence: TGTGCCTGTTATTATGAAAGGGACATCCGTCCGCAGTATTTT.

This clone occurred many times. This chain links TRBV7-9 with TRBJ2-3; 10 positions match TRBD2. There are 15 residues in the CDR3. With V trimmed by 5 bases and J by 0 bases, 2 bases remained unmatched. Per germline, CDR1 SEHNR and CDR2 FQNEAQ (reference sequence). CDR3 DNA sequence: TGTGCCAGCAGCAAGCGGGAGGGGAGCACAGATACGCAGTATTTT. Its protein is CASSKREGSTDTQYF.

Regarding this clone: A junction boundary mismatches the germline segment, possibly from a read error. This chain connects TRBV7-2 to TRBJ2-5, with a weak D call TRBD2 (5 bases). Germline-derived CDR1 and CDR2 are SGHTA and FQGNSA. The CDR3 contains 16 residues. The DNA of the CDR3 is TGTGCCAGCAGCACTCCCCGGGGAGCTAGAAAAGAGACCAAGTACTTC. Translated: CASSTPRGARKETKYF.

With regard to this clone: With a much larger clone just one base away, this may be a read error. The genes are TRBV3-1 and TRBJ2-2, with 8 bases that match TRBD2. This CDR3 contains 14 residues. Germline CDR1 and CDR2: LGHDT and YNNKEL (reference sequence). The CDR3 spells CASSQQLAAGELLF. In DNA form, the CDR3 reads TGTGCCAGCAGCCAACAACTAGCGGCCGGGGAGCTGCTTTTT. Full variable domain (remainder filled in from reference TRBV3-1 and TRBJ2-2): DTAVSQTPKYLVTQMGNDKSIKCEQNLGHDTMYWYKQDSKKFLKIMFSYNNKELIINETVPNRFSPKSPDKAHLNLHINSLELGDSAVYFCASSQQLAAGELLFGEGSRLTVL.

This clone was picked up many times. Other DNA sequences in the sample encode the same CDR3. V usage is TRBV4-1 and J usage is TRBJ1-6; TRBD1 aligns across 8 bases. This CDR3 has 13 residues. Germline V gives CDR1 MGHRA, CDR2 YSYEKL. After removal of 1 base from V and 12 bases from J, the junction contained 2 bases not matched to a gene. The CDR3 reads CASSQGTGRPLHF. The CDR3 nucleotides are TGCGCCAGCAGCCAAGGGACAGGGCGACCCCTCCACTTT.

Many counts were recorded for this clone. The same CDR3 can be traced to other DNA sequences in this sample. This sequence joins TRBV5-1 and TRBJ2-7; D possibly corresponds to TRBD1 (8 bases). Germline V gene lookup returns CDR1 SGHRS and CDR2 YFSETQ. The CDR3 consists of 14 residues. Trimming removed 3 bases from V and 1 base from J, with 11 bases in between. The CDR3 DNA reads TGCGCCAGCAGCTCACAGGGGGGGTCCTACGAGCAGTACTTC. Protein: CASSSQGGSYEQYF.